A selection of T cell receptor beta chains follows, all from one sample in a study of blood T cell repertoires in COVID-19. Assay: immunoSEQ multiplex PCR; the TCRdb copy retains only in-frame clones and omits some. The table includes around 62,000 clones, approximately 93% detected once. The material sequenced was peripheral blood. All receptors derive from a man in his 70s with active COVID-19. Both conserved end residues are part of each CDR3. The D gene is left open where the match is weak. The size entry is marked missing in some rows and otherwise reads once, few, many or a size class.

clone size	V gene	J gene	D gene	CDR3 DNA	CDR3 protein
NA	TRBV7-6	TRBJ2-1	TRBD2	TGTGCCAGCAGCTCTAGCGGGGGGACCCACTACAATGAGCAGTTCTTC	CASSSSGGTHYNEQFF
few	TRBV6-1	TRBJ1-3	NA	TGTGCCAGCAGTGAAGCGCTAGCGGGGGCTGTTGGAAACACCATATATTTT	CASSEALAGAVGNTIYF
NA	TRBV4-3	TRBJ1-1	NA	TGCGCCAGCAGCCAAGACGGGGGGCGGAACACTGAAGCTTTCTTT	CASSQDGGRNTEAFF
NA	TRBV19	TRBJ1-6	TRBD1	TGTGCCAGTAGTAGGGACAGTCCGACTTCACCCCTCCACTTT	CASSRDSPTSPLHF
NA	TRBV2	TRBJ1-6	TRBD1	TGTGCCAGCGGGGACAGGGAGGGGTATTCCTATAATTCACCCCTCCACTTT	CASGDREGYSYNSPLHF
once	TRBV12-3/TRBV12-4	TRBJ1-2	TRBD1	TGTGCCAGCAGACTGACAGGGAAATATGGCTACACCTTC	CASRLTGKYGYTF
NA	TRBV7-9	TRBJ2-1	TRBD2	TGTGCCAGCAGTGAGAGCGGGGGGACCTACAATGAGCAGTTCTTC	CASSESGGTYNEQFF
NA	TRBV19	TRBJ1-4	TRBD1	TGTGCCAGTAGCAACAGGGGCGGTTATGAAAAACTGTTTTTT	CASSNRGGYEKLFF
NA	TRBV13	TRBJ1-5	NA	TGTGCCAGCAGCTTAGGACACAATCAGCCCCAGCATTTT	CASSLGHNQPQHF
NA	TRBV7-3	TRBJ2-1	TRBD2	TGTGCCAGCAGCTTAGGTTCAGCGGGGGTGAATGAGCAGTTCTTC	CASSLGSAGVNEQFF
once	TRBV10-2	TRBJ1-2	NA	TGCGCCAGCAGCCAGGAAACCTATGGCTACACCTTC	CASSQETYGYTF
NA	TRBV18	TRBJ2-2	TRBD1	TGTGCCAGCTCACCCACCATCCCCAGGGGGCCGAACACCGGGGAGCTGTTTTTT	CASSPTIPRGPNTGELFF
NA	TRBV11-3	TRBJ2-1	TRBD1	TGTGCCAGCAGCTTTAGGACAGGGGTCTATGAGCAGTTCTTC	CASSFRTGVYEQFF
few	TRBV10-3	TRBJ1-6	TRBD1	TGTGCCATCAGTGAGTTAGGACAGGACACCCCAAGGTCTTCACCCCTCCACTTT	CAISELGQDTPRSSPLHF
NA	TRBV9	TRBJ2-7	TRBD2	TGTGCCAGCAGCGTACTAGCGGGCCACTCCTACGAGCAGTACTTC	CASSVLAGHSYEQYF
NA	TRBV7-2	TRBJ2-5	TRBD2	TGTGCCAGCAGCTTAGATCCTGGACTAGGGGAGACCCAGTACTTC	CASSLDPGLGETQYF
NA	TRBV28	TRBJ1-5	TRBD1	TGTGCCAGCAGTCCCGGGACAGGCAATCAGCCCCAGCATTTT	CASSPGTGNQPQHF
NA	TRBV7-9	TRBJ2-5	TRBD2	TGTGCCAGCAGCTTAGCGCTTGCTAGCGGGGGATCGGAGACCCAGTACTTC	CASSLALASGGSETQYF
NA	TRBV5-6	TRBJ2-1	TRBD1	TGTGCCAGCAGAAACAGGGGGCCCTACAATGAGCAGTTCTTC	CASRNRGPYNEQFF
NA	TRBV28	TRBJ2-3	NA	TGTGCCAGCAGTTCAGGACAGAGCACAGATACGCAGTATTTT	CASSSGQSTDTQYF
NA	TRBV7-9	TRBJ1-5	TRBD1	TGTGCCAGCAGCCCGGGACAGAATCAGCCCCAGCATTTT	CASSPGQNQPQHF
NA	TRBV5-4	TRBJ1-2	NA	TGTGCCAGCAGCTCCGCAGGGTCCAACTACACCTTC	CASSSAGSNYTF
NA	TRBV10-3	TRBJ2-3	TRBD2	TGTGCCATCAGTGAGTGGGGGGGTGGCACAGATACGCAGTATTTT	CAISEWGGGTDTQYF
NA	TRBV20-1	TRBJ1-2	NA	TGCGGGGCTGACGGCCACACCTTC	CGADGHTF
few	TRBV18	TRBJ1-6	TRBD1	TGTGCCAGCTCAAACAGGGGTAATTCACCCCTCCACTTT	CASSNRGNSPLHF
NA	TRBV10-2	TRBJ1-2	NA	TGCGCCAGCAGTGAGCAACAGGACCTCGGTGGCTACACCTTC	CASSEQQDLGGYTF
NA	TRBV19	TRBJ2-1	TRBD2	TGTGCCAGTAGTCCCCGGGCTAGCGGGGACCGACGGAATGAGCAGTTCTTC	CASSPRASGDRRNEQFF
NA	TRBV10-2	TRBJ2-1	TRBD1	TGCGCCAGCAGTGTGGGGACAGGGGCCTACAATGAGCAGTTCTTC	CASSVGTGAYNEQFF
NA	TRBV13	TRBJ1-6	TRBD1	TGTGCCAGCAGCTTAGAACAGGGGGAGGGATCACCCCTCCACTTT	CASSLEQGEGSPLHF
NA	TRBV1	TRBJ1-5	NA	TGCACCAGCAGCCAAGATAAGCATAGCAATCAGCCCCGGCATTTT	CTSSQDKHSNQPRHF
NA	TRBV6-6	TRBJ2-4	NA	TGTGCCAGCAGTCCCCTCGGGGATATTCAGTACTTC	CASSPLGDIQYF
NA	TRBV11-2	TRBJ2-1	TRBD2	TGTGCCAGCCTTAGGACTAGCGGGGGTTCCTACAATGAGCAGTTCTTC	CASLRTSGGSYNEQFF
once	TRBV3-1/TRBV3-2	TRBJ1-3	TRBD1	TGTGCCAGCAGCCAGAGACAGGGACCCTCTGGAAACACCATATATTTT	CASSQRQGPSGNTIYF
NA	TRBV19	TRBJ2-1	TRBD2	TGTGCCAGTAGTATAGGCGGGGGGCTTACTGAGCAGTTCTTC	CASSIGGGLTEQFF
NA	TRBV7-3	TRBJ1-1	NA	TGTGCCAGCAGCTCCCAGGACAGTTTAAAAGCTTTCTTT	CASSSQDSLKAFF
few	TRBV5-8	TRBJ2-1	TRBD2	TGTGCCAGCAGCTCCGGACTAGCGGGGTTACTTTACAATGAGCAGTTCTTC	CASSSGLAGLLYNEQFF
NA	TRBV11-2	TRBJ1-5	NA	TGTGCCAGCAGCTTGTCAGAGCCCCAGCATTTT	CASSLSEPQHF
NA	TRBV18	TRBJ2-2	NA	TGTGCCAGCTCACCGGTGGAGTCCTTAATACCTTCCGGGGAGCTGTTTTTT	CASSPVESLIPSGELFF
NA	TRBV6-1	TRBJ1-2	TRBD1	TGTGCCAGCAGTGAGAACCCGGGACAGGGGCGGGATGGCTACACCTTC	CASSENPGQGRDGYTF
NA	TRBV24-1	TRBJ2-3	TRBD1	TGTGCCACCAGTGATCCCAGGGGGCCGACAGATACGCAGTATTTT	CATSDPRGPTDTQYF
NA	TRBV10-3	TRBJ1-1	TRBD1	TGTGCCATCAGTGGAGGACAGGGGGCCAACACTGAAGCTTTCTTT	CAISGGQGANTEAFF
NA	TRBV5-5	TRBJ1-2	TRBD1	TGTGCCAGCAGCATGGCGGAGGGGGCGGGCTACACCTTC	CASSMAEGAGYTF
NA	TRBV2	TRBJ1-6	NA	TGTGCCAGCAGTGAATCAGTGACACTTTCACCCCTCCACTTT	CASSESVTLSPLHF
NA	TRBV5-1	TRBJ2-5	NA	TGCGCCAGCAGCGAGAACACAGGAGACCAAGAGACCCAGTACTTC	CASSENTGDQETQYF
once	TRBV28	TRBJ2-1	TRBD1	TGTGCCAGCAGTTTACCGGACAGGGCCCTGGGTTTTGAGCAGTTCTTC	CASSLPDRALGFEQFF
once	TRBV7-2	TRBJ2-3	NA	TGTGCCAGCAGCCCCTGGGCCGAACCTAGCACAGATACGCAGTATTTT	CASSPWAEPSTDTQYF
NA	TRBV6-5	TRBJ2-2	TRBD2	TGTGCCAGCAGTTACTCGAGCGGGAGGGCCGGGGAGCTGTTTTTT	CASSYSSGRAGELFF
NA	TRBV4-3	TRBJ2-3	NA	TGCGCCAGCAGCCGCGAACCGGGACTCCCCACAGATACGCAGTATTTT	CASSREPGLPTDTQYF
once	TRBV4-2	TRBJ1-2	TRBD1	TGTGCCAGCAGCCAATGGGGTGGAGGACAGGCGCCACGAAGGGGCTACACCTTC	CASSQWGGGQAPRRGYTF
NA	TRBV19	TRBJ1-2	NA	TGTGCCAGTAGTATAGGCGGAGAATTTCTCTATGGCTACACCTTC	CASSIGGEFLYGYTF
NA	TRBV12-2	TRBJ2-6	NA	TGTGCAAGTCGCTTTCAAGGGGGCCCTGGGGCCAACGTCCTGACTTTC	CASRFQGGPGANVLTF
NA	TRBV4-1	TRBJ2-5	TRBD2	TGCGCCAGCAGCCAAACCCCGGGACTAGCGGGGGGTCTGGAGACCCAGTACTTC	CASSQTPGLAGGLETQYF
NA	TRBV6-5	TRBJ1-1	TRBD1	TGTGCCAGCAGTAAGGACAGGGTTACTGAAGCTTTCTTT	CASSKDRVTEAFF
NA	TRBV7-9	TRBJ1-6	TRBD1	TGTGCCAGCAGCTATGGACAGGATAATTCACCCCTCCACTTT	CASSYGQDNSPLHF
once	TRBV2	TRBJ1-2	NA	TGTGCCAGCAGTGACAGGTACTATGGCTACACCTTC	CASSDRYYGYTF